The clone carrying this T cell receptor (beta chain) was counted ten times or more. Its antigen is not identified. This record belongs to a study of T cells in Graves' hyperthyroidism and ophthalmopathy. Fresh peripheral blood, about 9.6 ml, yielded the PBMCs. RNA transcripts gave rise to amplified TCR beta CDR3 regions. HTBI primers were used for first-round RT-PCR of the TCR CDR3. TCRdb ran MiXCR on the multiplex PCR reads and lists one entry per CDR3 protein. This table has some 770,000 distinct CDR3 sequences, less than 20% appearing once. Study results and limitations: Researchers report that a 13 V-J model separated ophthalmopathy from stable hyperthyroidism. The model anticipated ophthalmopathy a median about 7.1 months pre-onset. Clonotypes that were expanded in thyroid above 0.001 mostly appeared in blood too.

The germline V gene has CDR1 MDHEN and CDR2 SYDVKM. This CDR3 comprises 13 residues. The V end lost 2 bases, the J end lost 8 bases, and 12 bases lay between the germline ends. The clonotype comes from a man between 18 and 35 years old with Graves' hyperthyroidism. The material sequenced was blood. The chain links TRBV28 to TRBJ1-1; D is unresolved. CDR3 amino acids: CASSLPSLQEAFF. CDR3 coding DNA: TGTGCCAGCAGTTTACCTTCCCTGCAGGAAGCTTTCTTT. Filled out from reference TRBV28 and TRBJ1-1, the complete variable domain reads DVKVTQSSRYLVKRTGEKVFLECVQDMDHENMFWYRQDPGLGLRLIYFSYDVKMKEKGDIPEGYSVSREKKERFSLILESASTNQTSMYLCASSLPSLQEAFFGQGTRLTVV.